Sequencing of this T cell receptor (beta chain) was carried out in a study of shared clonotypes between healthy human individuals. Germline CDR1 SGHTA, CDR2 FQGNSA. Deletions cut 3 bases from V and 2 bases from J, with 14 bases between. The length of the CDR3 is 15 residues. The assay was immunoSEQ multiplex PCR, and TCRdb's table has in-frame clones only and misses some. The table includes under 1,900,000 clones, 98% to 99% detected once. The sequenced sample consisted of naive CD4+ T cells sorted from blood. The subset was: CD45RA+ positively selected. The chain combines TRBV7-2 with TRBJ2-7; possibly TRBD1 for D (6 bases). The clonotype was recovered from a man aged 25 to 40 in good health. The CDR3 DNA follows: TGTGCCAGCAGCTTCGGACAGATCCCAACCTACGAGCAGTACTTC. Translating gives CASSFGQIPTYEQYF.